This T cell receptor (beta chain) originates from a study of blood T cell repertoires in COVID-19 (dated by TCRdb to between 2020 and 2021). With respect to the entire study: Samples covering the acute and convalescent phases of COVID-19 were provided by collaborators in the United States, Italy and Spain. The samples were drawn from two sources: the first 160 participants of the ongoing ImmuneRACE study, and 1,254 subjects contributed by 6 global collaborators. Where available, HLA class I and class II types were obtained from metadata supplied by the sample provider rather than from assay-based typing. The material from the prospective study consisted of cDNA or gDNA derived from T cells, B-cell-depleted T cells, or PBMCs. Sample metadata almost always included a de-identified subject ID, COVID-19 status, age in years and sex. Deeply sampled blood TCRbeta repertoires from subjects exposed to, actively infected with, or recovered from COVID-19 were included in the dataset. The repertoires were released in a freely available public database meant as a resource for research on the immune response to SARS-CoV-2. Paper-wide results and their limitations: How much clinical and demographic metadata was included differed by source and by participant, and the metadata was provided uncurated.

Concerning this clone: Its antigen remains undetermined. Base qualities are missing; no much larger clone stands one base away.

TCRbeta CDR3 regions were amplified from genomic DNA by means of the immunoSEQ Assay, a bias-controlled multiplex PCR. For the original study's pipeline: The number of nucleated cells in each sample was estimated from the amplification of reference gene primers within the assay. Sequence reads were collapsed and filtered to measure the absolute abundance of every unique TCRbeta CDR3 rearrangement. Productive Simpson clonality was computed per sample as the square root of Simpson's diversity index over productive rearrangements. Sourced from immuneACCESS, this table was stored by TCRdb with only in-frame sequences that have V and J called. A share of the clones is absent; for the studies checked, an unresolved V gene accounts for under half, and the remainder has no known explanation. D and trimming were read from the DNA, whereas the V and J calls and clone size are those reported in that table. Within this sample are about 250,000 clones, with around three quarters of them counted one time only. About 3% of the sample goes to the ten largest clones.

Whole blood was collected in K2EDTA tubes by collaborating institutions according to the institutions' own protocols. For TCRbeta analysis, collaborators shipped samples in one of three forms: frozen whole blood, isolated PBMCs, or DNA extracted from either of those sample types. The CDR3 runs 15 amino acids, cysteine and phenylalanine included. The DNA shown is the 45-base CDR3, in frame from base 1. Germline trimming: 4 bases from V, 9 bases from J; junction bases outside gene matches: 13. CDR1 and CDR2 were assigned from the germline V gene as SGHRS and YFSETQ. Recombination linked TRBV5-1 to TRBJ2-1; 7 nucleotides in the junction match TRBD1. Sequenced input: peripheral blood. The sequence came from an elderly woman with acute or convalescent COVID-19. The CDR3 here reads CASSHSRQGGGEQFF. The bases read TGCGCCAGCAGCCACTCCCGACAGGGTGGGGGTGAGCAGTTCTTC.